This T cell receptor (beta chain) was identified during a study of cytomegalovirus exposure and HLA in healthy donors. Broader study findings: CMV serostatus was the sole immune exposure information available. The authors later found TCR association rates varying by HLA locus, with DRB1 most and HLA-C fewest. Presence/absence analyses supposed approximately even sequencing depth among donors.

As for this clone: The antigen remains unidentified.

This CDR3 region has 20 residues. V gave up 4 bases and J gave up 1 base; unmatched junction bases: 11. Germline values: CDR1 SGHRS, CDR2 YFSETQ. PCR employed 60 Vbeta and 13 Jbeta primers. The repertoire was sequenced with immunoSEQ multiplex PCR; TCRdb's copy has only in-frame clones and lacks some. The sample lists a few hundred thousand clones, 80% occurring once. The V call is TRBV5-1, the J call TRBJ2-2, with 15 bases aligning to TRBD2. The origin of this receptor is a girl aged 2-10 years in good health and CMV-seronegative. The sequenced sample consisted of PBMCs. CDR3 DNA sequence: TGCGCCAGCAGCAGATCGTCCGGACTAGCGGGAGGGTGGAACACCGGGGAGCTGTTTTTT. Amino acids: CASSRSSGLAGGWNTGELFF. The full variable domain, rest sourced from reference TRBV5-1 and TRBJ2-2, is KAGVTQTPRYLIKTRGQQVTLSCSPISGHRSVSWYQQTPGQGLQFLFEYFSETQRNKGNFPGRFSGRQFSNSRSEMNVSTLELGDSALYLCASSRSSGLAGGWNTGELFFGEGSRLTVL.